What follows are 28 T cell receptor beta chains derived from one specimen sequenced in a study of vaccination and CD4 T cells after COVID-19. The antigens for these receptors are not known. Sequencing of cultured CD4+ T cell DNA used the Oncomine TCR Beta short-read assay. Each CDR3 protein is one row after TCRdb ran MiXCR on the PCR reads. The table shows about 6,100 distinct CDR3 sequences, with about 50% occurring only once. The treatment is: 10-day PBMC culture with coronavirus spike peptide pools or control peptides (ViraFEST assay). The unexposed donor provided CD4+ T cells, which were taken before the COVID-19 pandemic (2011-2018). Material for sequencing was CD4+ T cells from blood, cultured in vitro. These receptors were collected from a human donor in good health.

J is TRBJ2-2 and V is TRBV6-1; TRBD1 matches at 7 bases. CDR1 MNHNS and CDR2 SASEGT come from the germline V gene. Trimming removed 7 bases from V and 0 bases from J; junction bases left unmatched: 11. The CDR3 runs 17 residues. The CDR3: CASMLKSGTANTGELFF. CDR3 nucleotides: TGTGCCAGCATGCTGAAATCCGGGACAGCGAACACCGGGGAGCTGTTTTTT.

This clonotype was counted only a few times. This chain joins TRBV25-1 and TRBJ2-6; D unresolved. Deletions cut 6 bases from V and 0 bases from J, with 6 bases between. The germline CDR1 and CDR2 sequences are MGHDK and SYGVNS. The CDR3 totals 14 residues. The CDR3 here is CASRLSSGANVLTF. In DNA form, the CDR3 reads TGTGCCAGCAGACTCAGCTCTGGGGCCAACGTCCTGACTTTC.

This sequence joins TRBV28 and TRBJ2-7; 7 positions agree with TRBD2. After removal of 8 bases from V and 0 bases from J, the junction contained 7 bases not matched to a gene. In germline, CDR1 is MDHEN, CDR2 SYDVKM. This CDR3 comprises 14 residues. The CDR3 coding sequence is TGTGCCAGCGGGGGTAGCGGGCCCTCCTACGAGCAGTACTTC. It specifies CASGGSGPSYEQYF.

The V and J genes are TRBV20-1 and TRBJ2-5, with a weak D call TRBD2 (7 bases). The CDR3 covers 14 residues. Trimming left V 6 bases short and J 2 bases short, with 16 bases between. CDR1 and CDR2 from the germline V gene are DFQATT and SNEGSKA (reference sequence). This chain's CDR3 is CSAGGGALQETQYF. The CDR3 bases are TGCAGTGCGGGTGGGGGGGCACTGCAAGAGACCCAGTACTTC.

The chain couples TRBV10-3 to TRBJ1-2, with D tentatively TRBD1 (6 bases). V was shortened by 11 bases and J by 4 bases, with 14 bases between the two germline ends. CDR3 length equals 12 residues. The germline gives CDR1 ENHRY, CDR2 SYGVKD. The CDR3 sequence: CAAGDGGYGYTF. CDR3 nucleotides: TGTGCCGCAGGGGATGGGGGCTATGGCTACACCTTC.

This clonotype occurred a few times. Written as DNA, the CDR3 is TGTGCCAGCAGCTCCCCGAATCAGCCCCAGCATTTT. Amino acid sequence: CASSSPNQPQHF. The V gene is TRBV7-2, the J gene TRBJ1-5, with no clear D. Germline lookup yields CDR1 SGHTA and CDR2 FQGNSA. The CDR3 is 12 residues long. The germline V and J ends were trimmed by 4 bases and 4 bases, with 5 bases remaining between them.

This clonotype was seen a handful of times. The gene calls are TRBV7-2 and TRBJ2-3; D is perhaps TRBD2 (5 bases). The CDR3 covers 16 residues. Germline V gene sequence: CDR1 SGHTA, CDR2 FQGNSA. V dropped 1 base and J dropped 2 bases, with 13 bases sitting between them. CDR3 residues: CASSLVVWGVTDTQYF. As DNA, the CDR3 is TGTGCCAGCAGCTTAGTTGTTTGGGGAGTCACAGATACGCAGTATTTT. Together with reference TRBV7-2 and TRBJ2-3, the CDR3 gives the full variable domain: GAGVSQSPSNKVTEKGKDVELRCDPISGHTALYWYRQSLGQGLEFLIYFQGNSAPDKSGLPSDRFSAERTGGSVSTLTIQRTQQEDSAVYLCASSLVVWGVTDTQYFGPGTRLTVL.

The V call is TRBV25-1, the J call TRBJ2-3; D gene ambiguous. V was trimmed by 0 bases and J by 3 bases, leaving 16 bases between them. The CDR3 length is 17 residues. Germline CDR1 and CDR2: MGHDK and SYGVNS. The CDR3 reads CASSEYKWDIGTDTQYF. CDR3 DNA: TGTGCCAGCAGTGAATATAAATGGGATATAGGAACAGATACGCAGTATTTT.

V gene TRBV19 combines with J gene TRBJ1-1, with unresolved D. The CDR3 consists of 19 residues. The ends were cut back, 5 bases at V and 1 base at J, with 26 bases in the middle. From germline, CDR1 is LNHDA and CDR2 SQIVND (reference sequence). The DNA of the CDR3 is TGTGCCAGTAGTGACCTCGAGGAGGGAATCTTCTACTGGAACACTGAAGCTTTCTTT. Amino acid sequence: CASSDLEEGIFYWNTEAFF.

The DNA of the CDR3 is TGTGCCATCGCGACAGGGAGGTCGGCTTTCTTT. Residues: CAIATGRSAFF. This chain joins TRBV12-3 or TRBV12-4 and TRBJ1-1; 7 nucleotides agree with TRBD1. The J segment lost 11 bases and the V segment lost 10 bases, leaving 10 bases of the junction unmatched. The CDR3 has 11 residues.

V and J are TRBV19 and TRBJ2-5; 7 nucleotides line up with TRBD2. This CDR3 region has 14 residues. V dropped 4 bases and J dropped 5; count of bases not matched to a gene: 7. Germline CDR1 reads LNHDA; CDR2 reads SQIVND (reference sequence). CDR3 DNA sequence: TGTGCCAGTAGTAGCGGGGGAGTTTGGGAGACCCAGTACTTC. It yields the protein CASSSGGVWETQYF.

A few counts support this clonotype. The chain couples TRBV15 to TRBJ1-2, with a tentative D call TRBD1 (6 bases). The V gene lost 5 bases and the J gene lost 5 bases, with 18 bases spanning the gap. The germline CDR1 and CDR2 sequences are LNHNV and YYDKDF (reference sequence). The length of the CDR3 is 15 residues. The CDR3 nucleotides are TGTGCCACCAGCCAAATCCGGGGGCAGCGATATGGCTACACCTTC. Its translation: CATSQIRGQRYGYTF.

This clonotype occurred once. The gene calls are TRBV6-5 and TRBJ1-5, with unresolved D. Trimming shortened V by 3 bases and J by 2 bases, and 5 bases separated the two germline ends. The germline V gene has CDR1 MNHEY and CDR2 SVGAGI. This CDR3 contains 13 residues. This chain's CDR3 is CASSYQGNQPQHF. The CDR3 coding sequence is TGTGCCAGCAGTTATCAGGGCAATCAGCCCCAGCATTTT.

The chain recombines TRBV6-5 with TRBJ1-1; 9 positions match TRBD1. Losses at the gene ends were 3 bases for V and 5 bases for J; bases not matched to a gene: 4. This CDR3 contains 14 residues. Germline CDR1 and CDR2: MNHEY and SVGAGI. CDR3 sequence (DNA): TGTGCCAGCAGTTATCGGACAGGGGCGACTGAAGCTTTCTTT. Translated, it gives CASSYRTGATEAFF.

The chain links TRBV6-1 to TRBJ1-5, with D unresolved. The CDR3 length is 11 residues. Per germline, CDR1 MNHNS and CDR2 SASEGT. V was clipped by 2 bases and J by 9 bases, with 5 bases between them. This chain's CDR3 is CASSEPRPQHF. The CDR3 DNA sequence: TGTGCCAGCAGTGAACCTCGGCCCCAGCATTTT.

The chain employs TRBV24-1 and TRBJ2-3, with TRBD1 as a possible D gene (6 bases). This CDR3 is 14 amino acids long. Germline-derived CDR1 and CDR2 are KGHDR and SFDVKD. V was pared by 4 bases and J by 5 bases, with 12 bases between. CDR3 nucleotides: TGTGCCACCAGTGACAGAACAGGGAGAGATACGCAGTATTTT. Translating gives CATSDRTGRDTQYF.

This clonotype was seen a handful of times. This chain uses TRBV6-5 with TRBJ2-7; tentative D call: TRBD1 (5 bases). Trimming cost V 2 bases and J 2 bases, with 10 bases left between them. The CDR3 contains 14 residues. Germline V CDR1 and CDR2: MNHEY, SVGAGI. The CDR3 DNA is TGTGCCAGCAGTTACGAAGCAGGGCCCTACGAGCAGTACTTC. Translated, it gives CASSYEAGPYEQYF.

The genes are TRBV2 and TRBJ2-2, with 9 positions matching TRBD2. Trimming removed 7 bases from V and 5 bases from J; junction bases left unmatched: 8. The CDR3 length is 15 residues. Per germline, CDR1 SNHLY and CDR2 FYNNEI. The DNA of the CDR3 is TGTGCCAGCACGGGGGGAGCGGGGGGAACCGGGGAGCTGTTTTTT. Amino acid sequence: CASTGGAGGTGELFF.

V gene TRBV6-5 combines with J gene TRBJ2-5; possibly TRBD1 for D (5 bases). Germline CDR1 and CDR2: MNHEY and SVGAGI. Trimming stripped 4 bases from V and 1 base from J, with 10 bases between. The CDR3 runs 14 residues. The CDR3: CASSSRQLQETQYF. The CDR3 DNA sequence: TGTGCCAGCAGTTCACGACAGCTCCAAGAGACCCAGTACTTC.

The chain is built from TRBV19 and TRBJ1-2, with D possibly matching TRBD1 (5 bases). The CDR3 consists of 13 residues. CDR1 is LNHDA and CDR2 is SQIVND in the germline V gene (reference sequence). V was shortened by 7 bases and J by 4 bases, with 13 bases between the two germline ends. CDR3 protein: CASMERQTYGYTF. In nucleotides, the CDR3 is TGTGCCAGTATGGAGAGACAGACCTATGGCTACACCTTC.

The chain is built from TRBV7-8 and TRBJ2-7; D possibly corresponds to TRBD2 (6 bases). CDR1 and CDR2 from the germline V gene are SGHVS and FQNEAQ. The CDR3 loop spans 16 amino acids. Trimming stripped 2 bases from V and 7 bases from J, with 21 bases between. In DNA, the CDR3 is TGTGCCAGCAGCTTACGCACCGGCGGGGCCCTGGGGGAGCAGTACTTC. The encoded protein is CASSLRTGGALGEQYF.

The CDR3 loop is CASSYGGQWTGELFF. The CDR3 nucleotides read TGTGCCAGCAGTTACGGAGGGCAGTGGACCGGGGAGCTGTTTTTT. The rearrangement joins TRBV6-5 to TRBJ2-2; possibly TRBD2 for D (6 bases). V dropped 2 bases and J dropped 5 bases, with 12 bases sitting between them. The CDR3 covers 15 residues. Germline values: CDR1 MNHEY, CDR2 SVGAGI.

The chain carries TRBV10-2 and TRBJ1-5, with D perhaps matching TRBD1 (6 bases). Trimming removed 0 bases from V and 3 bases from J, with 15 bases in between. Germline lookup yields CDR1 WSHSY and CDR2 SAAADI. The CDR3 consists of 17 residues. Written as DNA, the CDR3 is TGCGCCAGCAGTGAGTCTTCGGGACACGTTTCCAATCAGCCCCAGCATTTT. Its protein is CASSESSGHVSNQPQHF.

This chain joins TRBV3-1 and TRBJ1-5; perhaps TRBD1 as D (5 bases). Germline values: CDR1 LGHDT, CDR2 YNNKEL (reference sequence). The CDR3 totals 14 residues. V was pared by 4 bases and J by 2 bases, with 9 bases between. This CDR3 is CASSLGQGNQPQHF. The CDR3 region has the DNA TGTGCCAGCAGCCTGGGGCAGGGCAATCAGCCCCAGCATTTT.

This clonotype was seen a single time. The chain is built from TRBV12-5 and TRBJ1-1; 7 bases are shared with TRBD1. The V segment lost 1 base and the J segment 1 base; nucleotides outside the gene matches: 0. The CDR3 loop spans 14 amino acids. CDR1 and CDR2 from the germline V gene are LGHNT and FRNRAP. The CDR3: CASGLGQGNTEAFF. As DNA, the CDR3 is TGTGCTAGTGGTTTGGGACAGGGGAACACTGAAGCTTTCTTT.

The rearrangement joins TRBV24-1 to TRBJ2-3; possible D gene TRBD1, 6 bases. Trimming stripped 6 bases from V and 3 bases from J, with 12 bases between. The CDR3 covers 14 residues. From germline, CDR1 is KGHDR and CDR2 SFDVKD. The CDR3 DNA is TGTGCCACCAGTATGGACAGCAGGACAGATACGCAGTATTTT. This codes for CATSMDSRTDTQYF.

This clonotype was recorded a few times. This chain uses TRBV7-9 with TRBJ1-1; D remains ambiguous. The CDR3 is 13 residues long. With 2 bases removed from V and 1 base from J, the gap between germline ends came to 5 bases. Looked up from germline, CDR1 is SEHNR and CDR2 is FQNEAQ (reference sequence). In nucleotides, the CDR3 is TGTGCCAGCAGCTTACTCCAGAACACTGAAGCTTTCTTT. Translated: CASSLLQNTEAFF.

The chain carries TRBV20-1 and TRBJ2-7; D perhaps matches TRBD2 (6 bases). V lost 1 base and J 7 bases, leaving 8 bases between the germline ends. This CDR3 comprises 11 residues. The V gene's germline CDR1 is DFQATT and CDR2 SNEGSKA (reference sequence). The CDR3 sequence is CSARGAGEQYF. CDR3 DNA sequence: TGCAGTGCTAGAGGGGCGGGGGAGCAGTACTTC.